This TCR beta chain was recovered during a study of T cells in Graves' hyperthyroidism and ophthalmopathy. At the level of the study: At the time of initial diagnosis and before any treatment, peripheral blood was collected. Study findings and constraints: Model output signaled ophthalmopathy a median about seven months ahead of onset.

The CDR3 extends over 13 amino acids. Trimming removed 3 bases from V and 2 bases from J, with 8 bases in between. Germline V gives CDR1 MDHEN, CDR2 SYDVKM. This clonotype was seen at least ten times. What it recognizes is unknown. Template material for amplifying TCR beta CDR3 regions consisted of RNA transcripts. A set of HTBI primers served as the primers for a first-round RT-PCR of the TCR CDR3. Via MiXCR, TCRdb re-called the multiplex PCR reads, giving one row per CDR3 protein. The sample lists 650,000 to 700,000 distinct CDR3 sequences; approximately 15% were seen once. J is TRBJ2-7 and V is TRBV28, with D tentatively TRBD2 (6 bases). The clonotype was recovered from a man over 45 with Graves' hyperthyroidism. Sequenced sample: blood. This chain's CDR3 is CASSFREAYEQYF. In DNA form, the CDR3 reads TGTGCCAGCAGTTTTAGGGAGGCCTACGAGCAGTACTTC.